The clone carrying this TCR beta chain was counted between two and nine times. A second about 6 to 12 cycle PCR used barcoded and J-beta primers. TCRdb passed the 5' RACE reads through MiXCR, listing each CDR3 protein once. The data contain 1,500,000 or so distinct CDR3 sequences, approximately 43% of them singletons. This sample was taken from a study of blood T cells in healthy people across ages. This clonotype was sampled from a woman between 18 and 29 years old in good health. Sequences were obtained from blood.

The CDR3: CASSSRGSDTQYF. Written as DNA, the CDR3 is TGTGCCAGCAGTTCTAGAGGGAGTGATACCCAGTACTTC. The genes are TRBV12-3 or TRBV12-4 and TRBJ2-5, with a weak D call TRBD2 (5 bases). This CDR3 is 13 amino acids long. The V end lost 4 bases, the J end lost 8 bases, and 14 bases lay between the germline ends.